This T cell receptor (beta chain) comes out of a study of cytomegalovirus exposure and HLA in healthy donors. Regarding donors, all were healthy bone marrow donors. Trimming stripped 5 bases from V and 1 base from J, with 8 bases between. The CDR3 length is 14 residues. The V gene's germline CDR1 is MNHEY and CDR2 SMNVEV (reference sequence). PCR was performed using 60 Vbeta and 13 Jbeta primers. Data came from immunoSEQ multiplex PCR; TCRdb stores just in-frame clones and leaves some out. The sample yields 26,000 or so clones, 79% seen once. The receptor was derived from a male donor in good health and CMV-seronegative. Sequenced: PBMCs. This rearrangement joins TRBV27 to TRBJ2-2; D unclear. The CDR3 reads CASSTRQNTGELFF. In nucleotides, the CDR3 is TGTGCCAGCAGTACCCGACAGAACACCGGGGAGCTGTTTTTT.